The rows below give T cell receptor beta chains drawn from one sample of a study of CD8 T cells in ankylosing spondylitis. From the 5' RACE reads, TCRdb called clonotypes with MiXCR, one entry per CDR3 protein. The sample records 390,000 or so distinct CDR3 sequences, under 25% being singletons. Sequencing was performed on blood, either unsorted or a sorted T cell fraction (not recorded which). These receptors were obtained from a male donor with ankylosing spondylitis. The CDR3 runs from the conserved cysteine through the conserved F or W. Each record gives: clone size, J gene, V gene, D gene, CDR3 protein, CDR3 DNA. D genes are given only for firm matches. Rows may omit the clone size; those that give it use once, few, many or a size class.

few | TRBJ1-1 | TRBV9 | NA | CASSVGLMNTEAFF | TGTGCCAGCAGCGTAGGACTGATGAACACTGAAGCTTTCTTT
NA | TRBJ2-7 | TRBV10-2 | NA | CASREAYEQYF | TGCGCCAGCAGGGAAGCCTACGAGCAGTACTTC
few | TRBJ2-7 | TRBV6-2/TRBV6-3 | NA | CASRPETYEQYF | TGTGCCAGCAGGCCGGAAACCTACGAGCAGTACTTC
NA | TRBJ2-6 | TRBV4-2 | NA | CASSQDPRFSGANVLTF | TGTGCCAGCAGCCAAGATCCCAGGTTCTCTGGGGCCAACGTCCTGACTTTC
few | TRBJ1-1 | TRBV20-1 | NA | CSAGATGAEAFF | TGCAGTGCTGGGGCTACGGGGGCTGAAGCTTTCTTT
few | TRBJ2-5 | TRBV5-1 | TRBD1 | CASSLDYRGETQYF | TGCGCCAGCAGCTTGGACTACAGGGGGGAGACCCAGTACTTC
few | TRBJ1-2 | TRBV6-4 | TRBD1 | CASSPSLGQALTF | TGTGCCAGCAGCCCCTCCCTGGGACAGGCTCTCACCTTC
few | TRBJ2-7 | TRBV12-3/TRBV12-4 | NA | CASSRAATGEQYF | TGTGCCAGCAGTCGGGCCGCGACGGGCGAGCAGTACTTC
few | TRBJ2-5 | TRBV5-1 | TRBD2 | CASSLEGLAGAGQETQYF | TGCGCCAGCAGCTTGGAGGGACTAGCGGGAGCCGGACAAGAGACCCAGTACTTC
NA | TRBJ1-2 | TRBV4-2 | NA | CASSHSRDYGYTF | TGTGCCAGCAGCCACTCCAGGGACTATGGCTACACCTTC
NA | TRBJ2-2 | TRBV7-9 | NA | CATPGFGRNTGELFF | TGTGCCACCCCTGGGTTTGGGCGGAACACCGGGGAGCTGTTTTTT
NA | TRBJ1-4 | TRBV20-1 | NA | CSARDDYAASNEKLFF | TGCAGTGCTAGAGACGACTATGCGGCCTCAAATGAAAAACTGTTTTTT
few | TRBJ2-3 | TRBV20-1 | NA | CSARDLWSTDTQYF | TGCAGTGCTAGAGATCTTTGGAGCACAGATACGCAGTATTTT
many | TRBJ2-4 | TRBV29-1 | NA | CSVIQVSNIQYF | TGCAGCGTCATACAGGTCTCCAACATTCAGTACTTC
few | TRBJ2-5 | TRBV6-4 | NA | CASSDNEGETQYF | TGTGCCAGCAGTGATAACGAGGGAGAGACCCAGTACTTC
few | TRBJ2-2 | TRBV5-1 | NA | CASSSRTDFTGELFF | TGCGCCAGCAGCTCTCGGACGGACTTCACCGGGGAGCTGTTTTTT
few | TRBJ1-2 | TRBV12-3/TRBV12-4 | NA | CASSLAADRGYTF | TGTGCCAGCAGTTTAGCGGCAGATCGTGGCTACACCTTC
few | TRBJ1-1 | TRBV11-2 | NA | CASSLDKSGEAFF | TGTGCCAGCAGCTTAGATAAGTCTGGCGAAGCTTTCTTT
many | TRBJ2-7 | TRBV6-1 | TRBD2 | CASSLGASGSYEQYF | TGTGCCAGCAGTCTCGGGGCTAGCGGGTCCTACGAGCAGTACTTC
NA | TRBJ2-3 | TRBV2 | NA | CASMADIGSTDTQYF | TGTGCCAGCATGGCGGACATCGGTTCGACAGATACGCAGTATTTT
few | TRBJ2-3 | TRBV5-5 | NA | CASSYQRGYGTDTQYF | TGTGCCAGCAGCTACCAAAGGGGATACGGGACAGATACGCAGTATTTT
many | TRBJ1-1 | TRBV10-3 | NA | CAISDGQNTEAFF | TGTGCCATCAGTGATGGCCAAAACACTGAAGCTTTCTTT
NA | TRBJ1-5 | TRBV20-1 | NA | CSARAGSWQPQHF | TGCAGTGCTAGAGCTGGATCTTGGCAGCCCCAGCATTTT
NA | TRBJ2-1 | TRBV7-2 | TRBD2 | CASSSSGAYYNEQFF | TGTGCCAGCAGCTCTAGCGGAGCATACTACAATGAGCAGTTCTTC
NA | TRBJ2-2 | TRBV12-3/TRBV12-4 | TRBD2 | CASSFQLASTGELFF | TGTGCCAGCAGTTTTCAACTAGCGAGCACCGGGGAGCTGTTTTTT
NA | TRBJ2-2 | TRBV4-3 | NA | CASSRRGNRMDTGELFF | TGCGCCAGCAGCCGGAGGGGAAACAGGATGGACACCGGGGAGCTGTTTTTT
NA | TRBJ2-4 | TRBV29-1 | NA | CSVGYRLAKNIQYF | TGCAGCGTTGGGTACAGGCTAGCCAAAAACATTCAGTACTTC
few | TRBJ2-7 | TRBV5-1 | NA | CASSPEGGPYEQYF | TGCGCCAGCAGCCCCGAGGGGGGACCCTACGAGCAGTACTTC
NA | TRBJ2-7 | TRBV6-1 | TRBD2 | CASATSGNYEQYF | TGTGCCAGCGCGACTAGCGGCAACTACGAGCAGTACTTC
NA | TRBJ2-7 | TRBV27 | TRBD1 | CASRLAGGANSYEQYF | TGTGCCAGCAGACTCGCAGGGGGAGCCAACTCCTACGAGCAGTACTTC
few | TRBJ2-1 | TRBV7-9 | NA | CASSARDSFNEQFF | TGTGCCAGCAGCGCCCGGGACTCCTTCAATGAGCAGTTCTTC
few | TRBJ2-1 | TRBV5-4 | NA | CASSPGLPVYNEQFF | TGTGCCAGCAGCCCCGGACTCCCGGTATACAATGAGCAGTTCTTC
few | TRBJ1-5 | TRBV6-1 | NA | CASSGGRGGAYNQPQHF | TGTGCCAGCAGTGGTGGTCGAGGAGGGGCCTACAATCAGCCCCAGCATTTT
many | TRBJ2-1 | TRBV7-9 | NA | CASSWVGTREQFF | TGTGCCAGCAGCTGGGTGGGGACCCGTGAGCAGTTCTTC
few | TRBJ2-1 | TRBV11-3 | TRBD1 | CASSSRQGSDNEQFF | TGTGCCAGCAGCTCAAGACAGGGGAGCGACAATGAGCAGTTCTTC
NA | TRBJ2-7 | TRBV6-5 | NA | CASSHGQITSGYEQYF | TGTGCCAGCAGTCACGGACAGATTACGTCGGGTTACGAGCAGTACTTC
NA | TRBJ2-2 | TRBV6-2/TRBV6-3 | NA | CASSRRLTPTGELFF | TGTGCCAGCAGCCGCCGCCTTACTCCCACCGGGGAGCTGTTTTTT
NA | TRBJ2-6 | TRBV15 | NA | CATSRAREGDAGANVLTF | TGTGCCACCAGCAGAGCAAGAGAAGGGGACGCGGGGGCCAACGTCCTGACTTTC
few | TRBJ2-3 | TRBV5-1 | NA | CASSADPSTDTQYF | TGCGCCAGCAGCGCGGACCCTAGCACAGATACGCAGTATTTT
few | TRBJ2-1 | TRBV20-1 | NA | CSGRRSSYNEQFF | TGCAGTGGCAGGAGGAGCTCCTACAATGAGCAGTTCTTC
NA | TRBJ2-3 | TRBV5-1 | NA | CASSLGTNVDTQYF | TGCGCCAGCAGCTTGGGGACGAACGTAGATACGCAGTATTTT
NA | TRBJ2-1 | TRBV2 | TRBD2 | CASMGLAGYNEQFF | TGTGCCAGCATGGGACTAGCGGGTTACAATGAGCAGTTCTTC
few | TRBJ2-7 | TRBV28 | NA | CASSLFPDDNEQYF | TGTGCCAGCAGTTTATTCCCGGACGACAACGAGCAGTACTTC
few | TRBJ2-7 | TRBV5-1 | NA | CASSLQGRALLYEQYF | TGCGCCAGCAGCCTACAGGGACGTGCCCTCCTCTACGAGCAGTACTTC
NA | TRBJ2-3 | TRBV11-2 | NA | CASSLDGLAVDTQYF | TGTGCCAGCAGCTTAGATGGGCTAGCCGTAGATACGCAGTATTTT
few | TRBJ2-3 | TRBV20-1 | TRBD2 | CSARDIAGKYF | TGCAGTGCTAGAGACATAGCGGGGAAGTATTTT
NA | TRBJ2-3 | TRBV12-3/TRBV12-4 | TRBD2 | CASSSRFAGRGADTQYF | TGTGCCAGCAGTTCCCGCTTTGCCGGGAGGGGGGCAGATACGCAGTATTTT
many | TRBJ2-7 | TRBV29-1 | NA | CSVGGRDYEQYF | TGCAGCGTTGGGGGCAGGGATTACGAGCAGTACTTC
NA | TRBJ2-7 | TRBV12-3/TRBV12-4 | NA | CASSFLGQTRTYEQYF | TGTGCCAGCAGTTTCCTCGGACAGACCCGCACCTACGAGCAGTACTTC
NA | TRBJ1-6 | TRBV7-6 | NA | CAVSTGQVNSPLHF | TGTGCCGTGTCTACGGGGCAGGTTAATTCACCCCTCCACTTT
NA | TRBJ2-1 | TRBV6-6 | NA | CASTLRTNNEQFF | TGTGCCAGCACCCTCCGGACCAACAATGAGCAGTTCTTC
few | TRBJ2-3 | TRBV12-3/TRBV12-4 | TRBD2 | CASSQTSGRLGDTQYF | TGTGCCAGCAGTCAAACTAGCGGGAGACTGGGAGATACGCAGTATTTT
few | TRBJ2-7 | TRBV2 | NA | CASTPGKTPYEQYF | TGTGCCAGCACCCCGGGGAAGACGCCCTACGAGCAGTACTTC
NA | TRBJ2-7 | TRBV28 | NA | CASSRAAGRVDEQYF | TGTGCCAGCAGTAGAGCGGCGGGACGAGTAGACGAGCAGTACTTC
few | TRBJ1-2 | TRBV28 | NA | CASSLEYLRRFTF | TGTGCCAGCAGTTTAGAGTATTTACGGCGTTTCACCTTC
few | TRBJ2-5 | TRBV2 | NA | CASGWQGHQETQYF | TGTGCCAGCGGTTGGCAGGGACACCAAGAGACCCAGTACTTC